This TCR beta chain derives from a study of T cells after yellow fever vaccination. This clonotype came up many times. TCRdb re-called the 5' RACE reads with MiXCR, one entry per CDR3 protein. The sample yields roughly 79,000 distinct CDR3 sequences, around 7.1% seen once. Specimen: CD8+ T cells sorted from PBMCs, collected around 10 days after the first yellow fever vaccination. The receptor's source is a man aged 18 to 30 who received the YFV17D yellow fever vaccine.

CDR3: CASTAGLAGAGDTQYF. The CDR3, as DNA: TGTGCCAGCACCGCCGGACTAGCGGGGGCCGGAGATACGCAGTATTTT. This sequence joins TRBV12-3 or TRBV12-4 and TRBJ2-3, with TRBD2 matching 13 bases. Trimming at V came to 7 bases and at J to 5 bases, leaving 9 bases not matched to a gene. This CDR3 is 16 amino acids long.